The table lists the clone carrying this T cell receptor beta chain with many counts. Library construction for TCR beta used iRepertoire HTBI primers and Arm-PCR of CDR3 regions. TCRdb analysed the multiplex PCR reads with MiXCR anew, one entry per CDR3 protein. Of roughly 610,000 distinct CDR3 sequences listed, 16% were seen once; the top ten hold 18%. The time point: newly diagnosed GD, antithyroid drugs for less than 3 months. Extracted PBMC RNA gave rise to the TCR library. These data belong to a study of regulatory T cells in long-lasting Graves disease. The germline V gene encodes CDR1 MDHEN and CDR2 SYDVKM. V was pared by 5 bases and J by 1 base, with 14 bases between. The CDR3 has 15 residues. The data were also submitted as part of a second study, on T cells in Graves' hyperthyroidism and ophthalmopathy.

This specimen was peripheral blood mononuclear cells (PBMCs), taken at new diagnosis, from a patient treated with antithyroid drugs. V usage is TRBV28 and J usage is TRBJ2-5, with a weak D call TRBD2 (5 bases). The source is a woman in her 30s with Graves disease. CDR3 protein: CASSPLGGAQETQYF. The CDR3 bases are TGTGCCAGCAGTCCCCTCGGAGGAGCCCAAGAGACCCAGTACTTC.